These 19 T cell receptor beta chains share one sample of origin, sequenced in a study of cytomegalovirus exposure and HLA in healthy donors. PCR was performed using 60 Vbeta and 13 Jbeta primers. Profiled with immunoSEQ multiplex PCR; TCRdb holds only in-frame clones, not every one. The data show tens of thousands of clones, roughly 77% seen once. Material: PBMCs. Receptor source: a human donor in good health.

The table lists this clone with a few counts. The chain uses TRBV30 and TRBJ2-5; D not certain. Trimming left V 4 bases short and J 5 bases short, with 5 bases between. Germline values: CDR1 GTSNPN, CDR2 SVGIG (reference sequence). The CDR3 is 10 amino acids. This CDR3 reads CAWTGETQYF. The CDR3 DNA sequence: TGTGCCTGGACAGGCGAGACCCAGTACTTC.

V usage is TRBV15 and J usage is TRBJ2-7; 8 bases agree with TRBD2. CDR3 length equals 16 residues. Germline values: CDR1 LNHNV, CDR2 YYDKDF (reference sequence). V lost 2 bases and J lost 2; bases outside the gene matches: 8. The CDR3 DNA reads TGTGCCACCAGCAGACATACTAGCGGCCAAACCTACGAGCAGTACTTC. Its translation is CATSRHTSGQTYEQYF.

CDR3 DNA sequence: TGTGCCAGCAGTGAAGCGGGGGGGCGGACAGATACGCAGTATTTT. Protein product: CASSEAGGRTDTQYF. This rearrangement joins TRBV6-1 to TRBJ2-3; perhaps TRBD2 as D (7 bases). V lost 0 bases and J 3 bases, leaving 10 bases between the germline ends. CDR1 and CDR2 from the germline V gene are MNHNS and SASEGT. This CDR3 is built from 15 residues.

The chain links TRBV7-3 to TRBJ1-1, with TRBD1 matching over 9 bases. CDR3 length: 14 amino acids. With 6 bases clipped from V and 1 base from J, the junction kept 3 bases outside the gene matches. The germline gives CDR1 SGHTA, CDR2 FQGTGA. In nucleotides, the CDR3 is TGTGCCAGCAGGGCGGGACAGGGGAACACTGAAGCTTTCTTT. Its translation is CASRAGQGNTEAFF.

In this sample, this clone turned up a few times. V gene TRBV4-3 combines with J gene TRBJ1-1; perhaps TRBD1 as D (6 bases). Germline V gene sequence: CDR1 LGHNA, CDR2 YSLEER. V shed 0 bases and J shed 10 bases, with 18 bases lying between them. This CDR3 is 15 amino acids long. The CDR3 DNA follows: TGCGCCAGCAGCCAAGACTGGGACACTATTTCAGGAGCTTTCTTT. Encoded protein: CASSQDWDTISGAFF.

The chain couples TRBV5-4 to TRBJ2-1; possibly TRBD1 for D (6 bases). V was clipped by 4 bases and J by 10 bases, with 24 bases between them. The CDR3 is 16 amino acids. Germline V lookup: CDR1 SGHNT, CDR2 YYREEE (reference sequence). In DNA form, the CDR3 reads TGTGCCAGCAGCCCGGGACATTTCGTCGGGCCTGGGGAGCAGTTCTTC. It specifies CASSPGHFVGPGEQFF.

The chain links TRBV9 to TRBJ2-5, with 7 bases that match TRBD1. CDR1 is SGDLS, CDR2 YYNGEE, per germline. This CDR3 has 15 amino acids. J was trimmed by 5 bases and V by 3 bases; bases with no gene match: 10. CDR3 nucleotide sequence: TGTGCCAGCAGCGGACGGGACAGTGCCGTGGAGACCCAGTACTTC. As protein: CASSGRDSAVETQYF.

This chain connects TRBV18 to TRBJ2-7, with a tentative D call TRBD1 (6 bases). This CDR3 contains 14 residues. V was cut by 3 bases and J by 3 bases, with 12 bases left in between. Germline values: CDR1 KGHSH, CDR2 LQKENI. CDR3 loop: CASSPRGGDYEQYF. CDR3 sequence (DNA): TGTGCCAGCTCACCCAGAGGGGGTGACTACGAGCAGTACTTC.

The rearrangement links TRBV9 to TRBJ1-3; 8 bases agree with TRBD1. CDR1 SGDLS and CDR2 YYNGEE come from the germline V gene. The CDR3 has 15 amino acids. With V trimmed by 2 bases and J by 0 bases, 1 base remained unmatched. CDR3 amino acids: CASSVGQGSGNTIYF. The CDR3 bases are TGTGCCAGCAGCGTCGGACAGGGCTCTGGAAACACCATATATTTT.

The rearrangement links TRBV7-2 to TRBJ2-1, with D uncertain. The CDR3 spans 14 residues. The germline CDR1 and CDR2 sequences are SGHTA and FQGNSA. V dropped 1 base and J dropped 6 bases, with 10 bases sitting between them. In DNA form, the CDR3 reads TGTGCCAGCAGCTTAGGTCAGGTCGGCAATGAGCAGTTCTTC. This sequence encodes CASSLGQVGNEQFF.

V is TRBV10-3 and J is TRBJ2-6; D possibly corresponds to TRBD2 (6 bases). From germline, CDR1 is ENHRY and CDR2 SYGVKD. The CDR3 is 20 residues long. V gave up 3 bases and J gave up 2 bases, with 23 bases separating them. CDR3 region: CAISEPQFRDLGAGANVLTF. Here the CDR3 DNA reads TGTGCCATCAGTGAACCCCAGTTCCGGGACTTAGGGGCTGGGGCCAACGTCCTGACTTTC.

The V gene is TRBV7-2, the J gene TRBJ2-1; 7 nucleotides align to TRBD1. V was pared by 3 bases and J by 6 bases, with 2 bases of the junction left unmatched. This CDR3 has 13 residues. Germline V gene lookup returns CDR1 SGHTA and CDR2 FQGNSA. Written as DNA, the CDR3 is TGTGCCAGCAGCTTGGGACAGTTCAATGAGCAGTTCTTC. This codes for CASSLGQFNEQFF.

This sequence joins TRBV11-2 and TRBJ1-6, with no clear D. The V gene's germline CDR1 is SGHAT and CDR2 FQNNGV. V was trimmed by 0 bases and J by 9 bases, leaving 15 bases between them. This CDR3 spans 16 amino acids. CDR3 DNA sequence: TGTGCCAGCAGCTTAGATCCGGGGATCAAGGCTTCACCCCTCCACTTT. Translation gives CASSLDPGIKASPLHF.

This chain links TRBV12-5 with TRBJ2-5; 9 bases line up with TRBD1. V shed 7 bases and J 7 bases; nucleotides not matched to a gene: 10. CDR1 and CDR2 from the germline V gene are LGHNT and FRNRAP. CDR3 length: 14 residues. The CDR3 DNA reads TGTGCTAGTGTTGGGACAGGGACCTCAGGGACCCAGTACTTC. Its protein is CASVGTGTSGTQYF.

The genes are TRBV19 and TRBJ2-1; D is uncertain. The CDR3 length is 14 residues. The germline gives CDR1 LNHDA, CDR2 SQIVND (reference sequence). V was shortened by 7 bases and J by 0 bases, with 10 bases between the two germline ends. The CDR3 loop is CASNPGPSYNEQFF. CDR3 coding DNA: TGTGCCAGTAATCCAGGCCCCTCCTACAATGAGCAGTTCTTC.

V usage is TRBV2 and J usage is TRBJ2-1; TRBD2 aligns across 8 bases. CDR1 and CDR2 (germline): SNHLY, FYNNEI. V shed 1 base, J shed 3 bases, and the junction held 5 bases outside the gene matches. This CDR3 spans 16 amino acids. This CDR3 is CASSEEAGGLYNEQFF. The DNA for the CDR3 is TGTGCCAGCAGTGAAGAGGCGGGGGGTCTCTACAATGAGCAGTTCTTC.

Comments on this clone: The sample contains more than one DNA sequence encoding this CDR3. This chain's CDR3 is CASSLTGGAETQYF. In DNA form, the CDR3 reads TGCGCCAGCAGCTTGACAGGGGGTGCAGAGACCCAGTACTTC. The chain employs TRBV5-1 and TRBJ2-5; 8 bases map to TRBD1. Germline lookup yields CDR1 SGHRS and CDR2 YFSETQ. This CDR3 contains 14 residues. Trimming cost V 1 base and J 4 bases; bases outside gene matches: 3.

The chain has TRBV27 and TRBJ2-7; 10 positions agree with TRBD1. V lost 2 bases to trimming and J lost 6 bases; unmatched junction nucleotides: 7. Germline V CDR1 and CDR2: MNHEY, SMNVEV (reference sequence). There are 15 residues in the CDR3. The CDR3: CASSLRGQGLGEQYF. Here the CDR3 DNA reads TGTGCCAGCAGTTTAAGGGGACAGGGGCTGGGCGAGCAGTACTTC.

The chain recombines TRBV19 with TRBJ1-6, with TRBD1 identical over 7 bases. Per germline, CDR1 LNHDA and CDR2 SQIVND (reference sequence). The ends lost 7 bases at V and 7 bases at J; junction bases unmatched: 13. This CDR3 spans 16 amino acids. Written as DNA, the CDR3 is TGTGCCAGTATAGGGGGCCGGGACATGGGAAATTCACCCCTCCACTTT. Protein product: CASIGGRDMGNSPLHF. Full variable domain (rest looked up from reference TRBV19 and TRBJ1-6): DGGITQSPKYLFRKEGQNVTLSCEQNLNHDAMYWYRQDPGQGLRLIYYSQIVNDFQKGDIAEGYSVSREKKESFPLTVTSAQKNPTAFYLCASIGGRDMGNSPLHFGNGTRLTVT.